These 21 T cell receptor beta chains came from one sample sequenced in a study of radiation and T cells in renal cell carcinoma. Noted time point: baseline pretreatment blood. Treatment of the sample: 15 Gy SBRT to primary tumor, nephrectomy 4 weeks later. TCRdb's table, derived via immunoSEQ multiplex PCR, lists solely in-frame clones and lacks some. Altogether some 140,000 clones are present, over 75% being singletons, with the ten largest covering around 12%. The sample consisted of blood, taken from a patient whose treatment included radiotherapy and nephrectomy. The origin of the receptors is a woman in her forties or fifties with renal cell carcinoma.

The chain carries TRBV19 and TRBJ1-4, with D maybe TRBD1 (6 bases). The V end was cut by 3 bases, the J end by 0 bases, with 14 bases between. Germline values: CDR1 LNHDA, CDR2 SQIVND (reference sequence). The CDR3 length is 17 residues. CDR3 loop: CASSIRDKTSTNEKLFF. The CDR3 DNA is TGTGCCAGTAGTATTCGGGACAAGACTTCAACTAATGAAAAACTGTTTTTT.

This clone was recorded once. The chain employs TRBV7-9 and TRBJ2-7; D is ambiguous. Germline CDR1 SEHNR, CDR2 FQNEAQ (reference sequence). Trimming took 1 base from V and 12 from J, leaving 10 bases between them. The CDR3 totals 11 residues. CDR3 region: CASSLGLDRYF. Here the CDR3 DNA reads TGTGCCAGCAGCTTAGGGTTAGATCGGTACTTC.

V is TRBV5-1 and J is TRBJ1-2, with D possibly TRBD1 on 6 matching bases. The ends were cut back, 0 bases at V and 6 bases at J, with 18 bases in the middle. The CDR3 consists of 16 residues. Germline values: CDR1 SGHRS, CDR2 YFSETQ. The CDR3 bases are TGCGCCAGCAGCTTGGTACAGGGAGATGGGTATAATGGCTACACCTTC. This encodes CASSLVQGDGYNGYTF. Using reference TRBV5-1 and TRBJ1-2 for the parts outside the CDR3, the full variable domain is KAGVTQTPRYLIKTRGQQVTLSCSPISGHRSVSWYQQTPGQGLQFLFEYFSETQRNKGNFPGRFSGRQFSNSRSEMNVSTLELGDSALYLCASSLVQGDGYNGYTFGSGTRLTVV.

V is TRBV5-1 and J is TRBJ1-3, with D maybe TRBD1 (5 bases). From germline, CDR1 is SGHRS and CDR2 YFSETQ. V was trimmed by 4 bases and J by 2 bases, leaving 13 bases between them. This CDR3 is built from 15 residues. The CDR3 reads CASSTAGAAGNTIYF. CDR3 nucleotides: TGCGCCAGCAGCACCGCCGGGGCGGCTGGAAACACCATATATTTT.

This clone was seen a few times. The chain has TRBV10-1 and TRBJ2-2; D possibly corresponds to TRBD2 (5 bases). The CDR3 sequence is 12 residues long. V lost 11 bases, J lost 7 bases, and 14 bases lay in between. Germline lookup yields CDR1 WNHNN and CDR2 SYGVQD (reference sequence). In DNA, the CDR3 is TGCGCCGCCGGGGAGTCCGGCGGGGAGCTGTTTTTT. This gives the protein CAAGESGGELFF.

This chain joins TRBV19 and TRBJ2-3; TRBD2 might be the D (7 bases). With 1 base removed from V and 10 bases from J, the gap between germline ends came to 24 bases. Germline values: CDR1 LNHDA, CDR2 SQIVND (reference sequence). The CDR3 consists of 17 residues. CDR3 DNA: TGTGCCAGTAGTATAGCTCCCTTTGGCGGGGGCCCCCCTGCGCAGTATTTT. It is translated as CASSIAPFGGGPPAQYF.

The CDR3 reads CASSRPQGEQFF. The CDR3, as DNA: TGTGCCAGCAGCCGCCCGCAAGGGGAGCAGTTCTTC. This chain links TRBV13 with TRBJ2-1; no definite D call. Trimming cost V 5 bases and J 10 bases, with 12 bases left between them. The CDR3 is 12 amino acids. From germline, CDR1 is PRHDT and CDR2 FYEKMQ (reference sequence).

The chain links TRBV7-3 to TRBJ2-3, with TRBD2 identical over 12 bases. The CDR3 has 16 amino acids. The germline V gene has CDR1 SGHTA and CDR2 FQGTGA. Trimming took 5 bases from V and 3 from J; bases not matched to a gene: 6. The CDR3: CASSPRLAGATDTQYF. CDR3 DNA: TGTGCCAGCAGCCCCCGACTAGCGGGGGCAACAGATACGCAGTATTTT. Filled out from reference TRBV7-3 and TRBJ2-3, the complete variable domain reads GAGVSQTPSNKVTEKGKYVELRCDPISGHTALYWYRQSLGQGPEFLIYFQGTGAADDSGLPNDRFFAVRPEGSVSTLKIQRTERGDSAVYLCASSPRLAGATDTQYFGPGTRLTVL.

The rearrangement uses TRBV13 and TRBJ2-2, with D unresolved. V lost 3 bases and J lost 0, with 5 bases in between. CDR1 PRHDT and CDR2 FYEKMQ come from the germline V gene (reference sequence). CDR3 length equals 14 residues. CDR3 region: CASSFNSNTGELFF. DNA for the CDR3: TGTGCCAGCAGCTTCAACTCGAACACCGGGGAGCTGTTTTTT.

This chain connects TRBV30 to TRBJ1-1, with D perhaps TRBD1 (5 bases). Germline CDR1 reads GTSNPN; CDR2 reads SVGIG (reference sequence). V lost 3 bases, J lost 2 bases, and 10 bases lay in between. CDR3 length equals 13 residues. CDR3 sequence reads: CAWRPGINTEAFF. The CDR3 DNA is TGTGCCTGGAGGCCAGGGATAAACACTGAAGCTTTCTTT.

In regard to this clone: Other DNA variants within this sample encode the same CDR3. The chain links TRBV6-5 to TRBJ2-3; no clear D. Germline V gene sequence: CDR1 MNHEY, CDR2 SVGAGI. V was trimmed by 4 bases and J by 6 bases, leaving 5 bases between them. The CDR3 runs 11 residues. CDR3 in amino acids: CASSSRDTQYF. Written as DNA, the CDR3 is TGTGCCAGCAGTTCGAGGGATACGCAGTATTTT.

The chain is built from TRBV6-5 and TRBJ1-1; D might be TRBD1 (6 bases). The CDR3 covers 14 residues. Germline assignment: CDR1 MNHEY and CDR2 SVGAGI. The V and J ends lost 4 bases and 3 bases respectively, with 12 bases between them. The CDR3 protein is CASSSQGKYTEAFF. CDR3 in DNA: TGTGCCAGCAGTTCCCAGGGGAAGTACACTGAAGCTTTCTTT.

On this clone: Within the sample, other DNA sequences also encode this same CDR3. The rearrangement joins TRBV18 to TRBJ2-7, with 8 bases fitting TRBD1. Losses at the gene ends were 6 bases for V and 2 bases for J; bases not matched to a gene: 6. Germline CDR1 KGHSH, CDR2 LQKENI. The CDR3 consists of 14 residues. CDR3 DNA sequence: TGTGCCAGCTCTCCGGGACAGGCCACCTACGAGCAGTACTTC. Translation: CASSPGQATYEQYF.

The chain links TRBV30 to TRBJ1-4, with D hard to call. V was cut by 0 bases and J by 0 bases, with 5 bases left in between. There are 14 residues in the CDR3. The V gene's germline CDR1 is GTSNPN and CDR2 SVGIG (reference sequence). The CDR3 spells CAWSVTATNEKLFF. DNA for the CDR3: TGTGCCTGGAGTGTAACTGCAACTAATGAAAAACTGTTTTTT.

The chain couples TRBV18 to TRBJ2-2; D call uncertain. Germline assignment: CDR1 KGHSH and CDR2 LQKENI. The CDR3 totals 15 residues. Between the trimmed V and J ends, which lost 0 bases and 3 bases, there was a span of 8 bases. The chain's CDR3 is CASSPPSKYTGELFF. In DNA form, the CDR3 reads TGTGCCAGCTCACCACCGTCAAAGTACACCGGGGAGCTGTTTTTT.

The chain employs TRBV28 and TRBJ1-5; tentative D call: TRBD1 (6 bases). Per germline, CDR1 MDHEN and CDR2 SYDVKM. V was trimmed by 2 bases and J by 3 bases, leaving 11 bases between them. CDR3 length equals 15 residues. As DNA, the CDR3 is TGTGCCAGCAGTTTAGGAACAGGGTCCAATCAGCCCCAGCATTTT. It is translated as CASSLGTGSNQPQHF.

The chain combines TRBV7-2 with TRBJ2-3; TRBD2 aligns across 9 bases. Germline trimming cut 5 bases from V and 2 bases from J; bases unmatched to any gene: 5. CDR3 length: 15 residues. The germline V gene encodes CDR1 SGHTA and CDR2 FQGNSA. Here the CDR3 reads CASSPLAGITDTQYF. CDR3 sequence (DNA): TGTGCCAGCAGCCCTCTAGCGGGGATCACAGATACGCAGTATTTT.

This clone occurred a few times. The rearrangement links TRBV2 to TRBJ1-1; D not certain. CDR3 length equals 13 residues. Germline V gene lookup returns CDR1 SNHLY and CDR2 FYNNEI. The V and J ends lost 4 bases and 0 bases respectively, with 6 bases between them. This chain's CDR3 is CASSVYLNTEAFF. Written as DNA, the CDR3 is TGTGCCAGCAGTGTTTACTTGAACACTGAAGCTTTCTTT.

This clone was observed a few times. The chain is built from TRBV6-1 and TRBJ1-6, with 7 positions matching TRBD1. V lost 2 bases and J lost 9; bases outside the gene matches: 4. Germline V gene sequence: CDR1 MNHNS, CDR2 SASEGT. The CDR3 length is 14 residues. The CDR3 nucleotides read TGTGCCAGCAGTGAAATACAGGGGAGTTCACCCCTCCACTTT. Translated: CASSEIQGSSPLHF.

The V call is TRBV9, the J call TRBJ2-3; 10 positions match TRBD2. Germline trimming cut 0 bases from V and 4 bases from J; bases unmatched to any gene: 11. The germline CDR1 and CDR2 sequences are SGDLS and YYNGEE. CDR3 length: 18 amino acids. Here the CDR3 DNA reads TGTGCCAGCAGCGTAGCTACACTAGCGGGGACGAGTGCAGATACGCAGTATTTT. Translation: CASSVATLAGTSADTQYF.

V is TRBV29-1 and J is TRBJ2-1; D unresolved. V was trimmed by 8 bases and J by 7 bases, leaving 21 bases between them. CDR1 is SQVTM and CDR2 is ANQGSEA in the germline V gene. This CDR3 comprises 14 residues. This CDR3 is CSSVRLGSNNEQFF. The CDR3 coding sequence is TGCAGCTCTGTGCGGTTGGGTAGTAATAATGAGCAGTTCTTC.